This T cell receptor (beta chain) was recovered during a study of CD8+ T cells in alopecia areata. Treatment reported: oral pan-JAK inhibitor, 5-10 mg twice daily. Alopecia areata patients provided lesional scalp punch biopsies and peripheral blood, both collected for the study. Study results and limitations: Unlike in mice, where it was clearer, TCR sharing across patients was less clear, possibly HLA-related. The study found higher clonality in lesional than normal scalp, especially in alopecia totalis/universalis. Tofacitinib yielded significantly lower scalp clonality and fewer expanded CD8+ clones among the top 100.

This CDR3 contains 13 residues. Germline CDR1 MNHEY, CDR2 SVGAGI. The V gene lost 6 bases and the J gene lost 2 bases, with 8 bases spanning the gap. Concerning this clone: Its antigen is not known.

RNA extraction was followed by reverse transcription into cDNA, which acted as the sequencing template. Assay: immunoSEQ multiplex PCR; the TCRdb copy retains only in-frame clones and omits some. The sample lists 160,000 or so clones, about two thirds occurring once. This TCR was sampled from a human donor with alopecia areata. The rearrangement links TRBV6-5 to TRBJ2-1; a possible D gene is TRBD1 (6 bases). The sequencing here drew on CD4+ T cells sorted from blood, taken at week 4, from a patient treated with tofacitinib. This CDR3 is CASRRDTYNEQFF. In DNA form, the CDR3 reads TGTGCCAGCAGAAGGGACACCTACAATGAGCAGTTCTTC.